This T cell receptor (beta chain) was sequenced during a study of T cell changes during pregnancy in multiple sclerosis. Assay: immunoSEQ multiplex PCR; the TCRdb copy retains only in-frame clones and omits some. The sample has over 45,000 clones; over 90% are singletons. The CDR3 spans 17 residues. Germline CDR1 and CDR2: MNHEY and SMNVEV (reference sequence). V lost 5 bases and J lost 3, with 19 bases in between. V and J are TRBV27 and TRBJ1-4; TRBD1 might be the D (6 bases). This clonotype originated in a female donor with multiple sclerosis, enrolled in a pregnancy study. This material consisted of CD8+ T cells from peripheral blood mononuclear cells, taken in the third trimester of pregnancy. The CDR3 is CASSPLPQGRANEKLFF. The CDR3 DNA reads TGTGCCAGCAGTCCACTACCCCAGGGGCGAGCTAATGAAAAACTGTTTTTT.